This TCR beta chain was identified during a study of T cell responses to AZD1222 COVID-19 vaccine. About the study: Some second doses came at about 4 weeks and others at about 12 weeks; these were pooled.

Concerning this clone: Its antigen remains unknown.

Study findings and constraints: Donors were chiefly white British, with a greater number of females, and clonal diversity was perhaps underestimated. Every sample of the repertoires postdated the peak T cell response.

Sequenced by immunoSEQ multiplex PCR; TCRdb stores in-frame clones only, minus some. This table has around 130,000 clones, approximately 94% appearing once. The CDR3 has 16 residues. Germline V gene data show CDR1 as SGDLS and CDR2 as YYNGEE. V lost 4 bases and J lost 6; bases outside the gene matches: 4. This chain links TRBV9 with TRBJ2-2; TRBD2 matches 15 bases. This TCR came from an adult in good health. The material sequenced was peripheral blood, taken on day 0 of AZD1222 vaccination. CDR3 nucleotide sequence: TGTGCCAGCAGCATGGGACTAGCGGGAGGTTCCGGGGAGCTGTTTTTT. It is translated as CASSMGLAGGSGELFF.